This T cell receptor (beta chain) came from a study of beta chain features in type 1 diabetes. Findings and caveats of the study: Short templates might get an advantage during PCR, and this would be equal in patients and controls. Insertions at VDJ junctions were less frequent in type 1 diabetes patients. These patients also deleted more nucleotides at the same junctions. Moderate but significant shortening of TCRB CDR3s was recorded in all four CD4+ subsets from Type 1 diabetes patients.

One heparinised blood draw averaging about 110 mL was given by each donor. Purity (above 98%) was reached by all sorted populations. Every bit of the isolated RNA underwent reverse transcription, so sequencing read expressed TCRB transcripts. Clones were sequenced by immunoSEQ multiplex PCR, and TCRdb holds only the in-frame ones, with some missing. This table holds nearly 700,000 clones, under 15% found once. This clone was seen more than once but under ten times. Its antigen is unknown. The receptor's source is a man younger than 35 with type 1 diabetes. The sample consisted of naive CD4+ T cells from blood.

Here the CDR3 reads CASTSRNNGYTF. CDR3 in DNA: TGTGCCAGCACTTCAAGAAATAATGGCTACACCTTC. The chain has TRBV6-6 and TRBJ1-2; D not resolved. Trimming cost V 7 bases and J 6 bases, with 12 bases left between them. The germline CDR1 and CDR2 sequences are MNHNY and SVGAGI (reference sequence). There are 12 residues in the CDR3.